This note documents a single T cell receptor beta chain sequence. Its specificity is not known. The record originates from a study of OX40 agonist ivuxolimab in advanced cancers. Looking at the study overall: Enrolled patients in dose escalation had cancers that were hepatocellular carcinoma, melanoma, renal cell or head and neck cancer. Eligibility admitted prior anti-PD-1, anti-PD-L1 or anti-CTLA-4 therapy; 40% had some.

The CDR3 has 16 residues. CDR1 SGHRS and CDR2 YFSETQ come from the germline V gene. V gave up 4 bases and J gave up 3 bases, with 19 bases separating them. The study's findings and limits: Averaged across samples, CD8+ T cells carried more expanded clones than CD4+ did.

The protocol was immunoSEQ multiplex PCR, while the TCRdb copy is restricted to in-frame clones and leaves out a portion. The table records 70,000 to 95,000 clones, about nine tenths of them present only once. The sequencing here drew on CD4+ or CD8+ T cells sorted from blood, taken in a trial of the OX40 agonist ivuxolimab. V gene TRBV5-1 combines with J gene TRBJ1-1, with TRBD1 as a possible D gene (5 bases). This sequence was found in an adult with an advanced solid tumor such as melanoma, head and neck, liver or kidney cancer. The CDR3 coding sequence is TGCGCCAGCAGCAGGGGCGGTAGACAAGGGGACACTGAAGCTTTCTTT. It is translated as CASSRGGRQGDTEAFF.